The 3 T cell receptor beta chains below come from one sample, sequenced in a study of T cells in Graves' hyperthyroidism and ophthalmopathy. Amplified TCR beta CDR3 regions came from RNA transcripts. A first-round RT-PCR of the TCR CDR3 used the HTBI primer set. MiXCR, applied by TCRdb to the multiplex PCR reads, yields one record per CDR3 protein. The repertoire consists of more than 500,000 distinct CDR3 sequences, with around 46% occurring once and the leading ten covering 19%. The sample comprised peripheral blood or thyroid tissue (not recorded which). These receptors came from an adult woman with Graves' disease, either hyperthyroidism or ophthalmopathy (not recorded which).

The chain joins TRBV7-9 to TRBJ2-2; D is ambiguous. This CDR3 comprises 13 residues. CDR1 is SEHNR, CDR2 FQNEAQ, per germline (reference sequence). The V gene lost 2 bases and the J gene lost 5 bases, with 6 bases spanning the gap. CDR3: CASSLSVTGELFF. As DNA, the CDR3 is TGTGCCAGCAGCTTATCGGTTACCGGGGAGCTGTTTTTT.

At least ten counts were recorded for this clonotype. The chain carries TRBV7-2 and TRBJ2-7; D remains unclear. CDR1 SGHTA and CDR2 FQGNSA come from the germline V gene. The V end was cut by 1 base, the J end by 4 bases, with 20 bases between. This CDR3 spans 17 amino acids. CDR3 coding DNA: TGTGCCAGCAGCTTAGTACACAGTCTACGATTTCGTTACGAGCAGTACTTC. Its protein product is CASSLVHSLRFRYEQYF.

This clonotype was recorded at least ten times. The rearrangement links TRBV7-3 to TRBJ1-1, with a possible D match to TRBD1 (5 bases). This CDR3 contains 13 residues. The V gene's germline CDR1 is SGHTA and CDR2 FQGTGA. The V and J ends lost 3 bases and 5 bases respectively, with 10 bases between them. Written as DNA, the CDR3 is TGTGCCAGCAGCTTTTGGGGGGGGACTGAAGCTTTCTTT. Translation gives CASSFWGGTEAFF. The complete variable domain, with remaining parts taken from reference TRBV7-3 and TRBJ1-1, reads GAGVSQTPSNKVTEKGKYVELRCDPISGHTALYWYRQSLGQGPEFLIYFQGTGAADDSGLPNDRFFAVRPEGSVSTLKIQRTERGDSAVYLCASSFWGGTEAFFGQGTRLTVV.